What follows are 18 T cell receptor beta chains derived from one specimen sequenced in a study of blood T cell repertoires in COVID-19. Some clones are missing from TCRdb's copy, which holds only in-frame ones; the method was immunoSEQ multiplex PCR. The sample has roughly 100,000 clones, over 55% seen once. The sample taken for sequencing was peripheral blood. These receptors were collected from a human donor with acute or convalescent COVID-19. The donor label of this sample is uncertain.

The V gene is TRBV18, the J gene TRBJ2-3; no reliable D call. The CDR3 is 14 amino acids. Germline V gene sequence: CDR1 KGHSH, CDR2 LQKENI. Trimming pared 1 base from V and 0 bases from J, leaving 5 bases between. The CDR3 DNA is TGTGCCAGCTCACCACTCGGGAGCACAGATACGCAGTATTTT. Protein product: CASSPLGSTDTQYF.

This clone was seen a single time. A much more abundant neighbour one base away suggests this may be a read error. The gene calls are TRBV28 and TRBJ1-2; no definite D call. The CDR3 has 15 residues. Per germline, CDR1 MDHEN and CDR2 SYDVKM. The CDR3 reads CANSPRFAPNYGYTF. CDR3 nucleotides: TGTGCCAACAGTCCCCGGTTCGCCCCTAACTATGGCTACACCTTC.

CDR3 in amino acids: CASSLSTDYGYTF. CDR3 DNA: TGTGCCAGCAGCTTAAGCACAGACTATGGCTACACCTTC. The chain joins TRBV11-2 to TRBJ1-2; the D is unclear. V lost 2 bases, J lost 3 bases, and 7 bases lay in between. CDR3 length: 13 residues. Germline values: CDR1 SGHAT, CDR2 FQNNGV.

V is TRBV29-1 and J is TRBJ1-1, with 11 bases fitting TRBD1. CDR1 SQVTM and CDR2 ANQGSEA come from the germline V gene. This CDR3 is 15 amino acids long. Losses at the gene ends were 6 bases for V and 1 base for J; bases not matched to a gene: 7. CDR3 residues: CSVPRTGGWNTEAFF. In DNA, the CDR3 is TGCAGCGTCCCCCGGACAGGGGGCTGGAACACTGAAGCTTTCTTT.

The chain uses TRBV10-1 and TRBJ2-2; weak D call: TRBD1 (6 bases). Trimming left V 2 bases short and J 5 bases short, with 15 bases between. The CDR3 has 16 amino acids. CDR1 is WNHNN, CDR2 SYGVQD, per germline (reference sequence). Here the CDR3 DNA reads TGCGCCAGCAGTGAGGCGGGCCAGGGGCGAACCGGGGAGCTGTTTTTT. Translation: CASSEAGQGRTGELFF.

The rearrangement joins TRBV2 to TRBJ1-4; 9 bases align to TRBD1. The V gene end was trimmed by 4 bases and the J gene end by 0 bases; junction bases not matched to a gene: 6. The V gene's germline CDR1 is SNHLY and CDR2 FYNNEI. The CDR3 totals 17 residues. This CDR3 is CASSAPGQGPTNEKLFF. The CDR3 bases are TGTGCCAGCAGTGCTCCGGGACAGGGCCCAACTAATGAAAAACTGTTTTTT.

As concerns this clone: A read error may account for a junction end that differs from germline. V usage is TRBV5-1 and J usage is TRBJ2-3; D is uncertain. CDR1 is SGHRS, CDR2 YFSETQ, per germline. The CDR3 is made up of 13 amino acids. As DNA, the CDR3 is TGCGCCAGCAGCTTGGGTGCCACATATACGCAGTATTTT. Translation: CASSLGATYTQYF.

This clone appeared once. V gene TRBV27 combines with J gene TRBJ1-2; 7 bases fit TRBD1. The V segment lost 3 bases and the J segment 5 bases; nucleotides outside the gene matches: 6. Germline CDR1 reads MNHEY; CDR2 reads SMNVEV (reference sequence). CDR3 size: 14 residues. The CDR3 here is CASSFGDRPYGYTF. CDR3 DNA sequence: TGTGCCAGCAGTTTTGGGGACAGACCTTATGGCTACACCTTC.

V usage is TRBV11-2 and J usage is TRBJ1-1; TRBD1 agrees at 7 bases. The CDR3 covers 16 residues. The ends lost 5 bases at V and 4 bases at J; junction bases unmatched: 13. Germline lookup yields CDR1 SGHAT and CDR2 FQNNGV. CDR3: CASSPVTGRKGTEAFF. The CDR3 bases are TGTGCCAGCAGCCCAGTGACAGGGAGGAAGGGCACTGAAGCTTTCTTT.

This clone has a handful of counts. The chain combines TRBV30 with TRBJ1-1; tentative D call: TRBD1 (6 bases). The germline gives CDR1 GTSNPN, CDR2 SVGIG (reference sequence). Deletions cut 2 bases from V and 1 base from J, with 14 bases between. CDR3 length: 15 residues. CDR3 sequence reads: CAWSSSGQPNTEAFF. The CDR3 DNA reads TGTGCCTGGAGTTCTAGCGGACAGCCGAACACTGAAGCTTTCTTT. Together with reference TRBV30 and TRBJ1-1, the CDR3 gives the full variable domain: SQTIHQWPATLVQPVGSPLSLECTVEGTSNPNLYWYRQAAGRGLQLLFYSVGIGQISSEVPQNLSASRPQDRQFILSSKKLLLSDSGFYLCAWSSSGQPNTEAFFGQGTRLTVV.

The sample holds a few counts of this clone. The CDR3 bases are TGTGCCAGCAGCGTAGCTCGACAGGGTCTTGGCTACACCTTC. Its protein is CASSVARQGLGYTF. The chain is built from TRBV9 and TRBJ1-2, with TRBD1 identical over 7 bases. The V and J ends lost 0 bases and 7 bases, in that order; junction bases with no gene match: 6. The CDR3 totals 14 residues. Germline-derived CDR1 and CDR2 are SGDLS and YYNGEE. The full variable domain, its missing parts supplied by reference TRBV9 and TRBJ1-2, is DSGVTQTPKHLITATGQRVTLRCSPRSGDLSVYWYQQSLDQGLQFLIQYYNGEERAKGNILERFSAQQFPDLHSELNLSSLELGDSALYFCASSVARQGLGYTFGSGTRLTVV.

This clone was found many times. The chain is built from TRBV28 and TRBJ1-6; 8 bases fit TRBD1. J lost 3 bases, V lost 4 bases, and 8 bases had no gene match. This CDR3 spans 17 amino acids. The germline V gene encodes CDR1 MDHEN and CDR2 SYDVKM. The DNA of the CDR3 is TGTGCCAGCAGTTCACCTGGGACAGGAGGCTATAATTCACCCCTCCACTTT. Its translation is CASSSPGTGGYNSPLHF.

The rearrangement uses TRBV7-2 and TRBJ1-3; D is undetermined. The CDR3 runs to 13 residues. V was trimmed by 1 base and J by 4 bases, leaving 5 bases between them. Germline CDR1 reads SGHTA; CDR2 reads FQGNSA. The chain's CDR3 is CASSLGGGNTIYF. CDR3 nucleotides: TGTGCCAGCAGCTTAGGAGGGGGAAACACCATATATTTT.

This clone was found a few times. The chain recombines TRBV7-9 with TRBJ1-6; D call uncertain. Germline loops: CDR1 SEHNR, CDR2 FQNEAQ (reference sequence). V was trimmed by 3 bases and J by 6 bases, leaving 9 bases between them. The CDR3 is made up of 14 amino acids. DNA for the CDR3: TGTGCCAGCAGCTTTGCCCAGATTAATTCACCCCTCCACTTT. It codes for CASSFAQINSPLHF.

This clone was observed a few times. CDR3 protein: CASKRGSVEQFF. Here the CDR3 DNA reads TGTGCCAGCAAGCGGGGTTCCGTTGAGCAGTTCTTC. This chain connects TRBV28 to TRBJ2-1, with TRBD2 identical over 7 bases. This CDR3 is 12 amino acids long. Germline-derived CDR1 and CDR2 are MDHEN and SYDVKM. Losses at the gene ends were 7 bases for V and 9 bases for J; bases not matched to a gene: 6.

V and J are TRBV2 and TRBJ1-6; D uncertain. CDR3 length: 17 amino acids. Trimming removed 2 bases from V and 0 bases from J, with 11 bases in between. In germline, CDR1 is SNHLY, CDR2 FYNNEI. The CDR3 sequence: CASSERGLSSYNSPLHF. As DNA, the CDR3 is TGTGCCAGCAGTGAAAGAGGGCTAAGCTCCTATAATTCACCCCTCCACTTT.

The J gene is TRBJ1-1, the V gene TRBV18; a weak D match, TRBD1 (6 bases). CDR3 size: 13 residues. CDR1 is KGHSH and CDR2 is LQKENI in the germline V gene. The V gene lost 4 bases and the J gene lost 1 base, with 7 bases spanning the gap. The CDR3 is CASSRTENTEAFF. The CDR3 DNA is TGTGCCAGCTCACGGACAGAGAACACTGAAGCTTTCTTT.

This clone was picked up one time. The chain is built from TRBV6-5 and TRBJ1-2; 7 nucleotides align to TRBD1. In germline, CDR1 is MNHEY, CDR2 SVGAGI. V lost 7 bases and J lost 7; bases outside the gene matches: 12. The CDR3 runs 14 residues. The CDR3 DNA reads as TGTGCCAGCATCCCCACCAGGGGGAAAGGTGGCTACACCTTC. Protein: CASIPTRGKGGYTF.